The 23 T cell receptor beta chains presented below share a single source sample, sequenced in a study of blood T cell repertoires in COVID-19. Repertoires were generated with immunoSEQ multiplex PCR, while TCRdb's copy carries only in-frame clones and drops some. Of approximately 290,000 clones in the sample, about 89% were seen once. Sequencing was done on a sample of peripheral blood. The receptors come from a young man with acute or convalescent COVID-19.

In DNA, the CDR3 is TGTGCCAGCACCTGGACTAGCGGGAGGGGAAAGACCCAGTACTTC. Translating gives CASTWTSGRGKTQYF. V is TRBV28 and J is TRBJ2-5; 15 positions agree with TRBD2. Germline CDR1 and CDR2: MDHEN and SYDVKM. The V and J ends lost 7 bases and 6 bases, in that order; junction bases with no gene match: 6. The CDR3 is 15 residues long.

V usage is TRBV28 and J usage is TRBJ1-2, with a tentative D call TRBD1 (5 bases). The germline CDR1 and CDR2 sequences are MDHEN and SYDVKM. The CDR3 is made up of 15 amino acids. Between the trimmed V and J ends, which lost 3 bases and 2 bases, there was a span of 13 bases. CDR3 amino acids: CASSFLGGKNYGYTF. CDR3 DNA: TGTGCCAGCAGTTTTTTGGGGGGGAAGAACTATGGCTACACCTTC.

The chain joins TRBV4-1 to TRBJ1-2, with TRBD1 matching 8 bases. From germline, CDR1 is MGHRA and CDR2 YSYEKL. This CDR3 comprises 14 residues. Unmatched junction bases numbered 2, after V lost 1 base and J lost 4 bases. The CDR3 here is CASSQAGGGYGYTF. The CDR3 region has the DNA TGCGCCAGCAGCCAAGCAGGGGGCGGCTATGGCTACACCTTC.

The chain couples TRBV7-9 to TRBJ2-5, with D possibly matching TRBD2 (6 bases). The CDR3 runs 16 residues. Between the trimmed V and J ends, which lost 1 base and 4 bases, there was a span of 16 bases. Germline CDR1 and CDR2: SEHNR and FQNEAQ (reference sequence). This chain's CDR3 is CASSLGPAASVETQYF. The CDR3 bases are TGTGCCAGCAGCTTAGGGCCTGCGGCTAGCGTAGAGACCCAGTACTTC.

The chain employs TRBV3-1 (or the pseudogene TRBV3-2) and TRBJ1-5; D might be TRBD1 (5 bases). Trimming left V 1 base short and J 6 bases short, with 7 bases between. CDR1 is LGHDT and CDR2 is YNNKEL in the germline V gene (reference sequence). The CDR3 covers 13 residues. This CDR3 reads CASSQGQPQPQHF. CDR3 nucleotide sequence: TGTGCCAGCAGCCAAGGACAGCCTCAGCCCCAGCATTTT.

This clone showed up many times. CDR3 amino acids: CASSAGTSTDTQYF. For the CDR3, the DNA is TGTGCCAGCAGTGCCGGGACTAGCACAGATACGCAGTATTTT. V gene TRBV6-4 combines with J gene TRBJ2-3; TRBD2 might be the D (6 bases). The CDR3 has 14 residues. Germline V lookup: CDR1 MRHNA, CDR2 SNTAGT. V lost 4 bases to trimming and J lost 0 bases, with 8 bases between them.

V usage is TRBV5-1 and J usage is TRBJ2-2; TRBD2 might be the D (6 bases). The CDR3 runs to 15 residues. Trimming left V 0 bases short and J 1 base short, with 7 bases between. Germline-derived CDR1 and CDR2 are SGHRS and YFSETQ. In DNA form, the CDR3 reads TGCGCCAGCAGCTTGGCGGGGGAGAACACCGGGGAGCTGTTTTTT. Translated: CASSLAGENTGELFF.

The chain has TRBV6-1 and TRBJ2-1; 9 bases are shared with TRBD1. The junction had 4 bases not matched to a gene; V was cut back by 4 bases and J by 9 bases. Per germline, CDR1 MNHNS and CDR2 SASEGT. This CDR3 region has 13 residues. CDR3 amino acids: CASSGTGVAEQFF. The CDR3 nucleotides read TGTGCCAGCAGTGGGACAGGGGTCGCTGAGCAGTTCTTC.

CDR3 DNA sequence: TGTGCCAGCAGCGTAGATCACAGGGTCCACGAGCAGTACTTC. Translation: CASSVDHRVHEQYF. V and J are TRBV9 and TRBJ2-7, with D possibly matching TRBD1 (6 bases). Germline V gene data show CDR1 as SGDLS and CDR2 as YYNGEE. Deletions cut 0 bases from V and 5 bases from J, with 12 bases between. The CDR3 contains 14 residues.

The chain joins TRBV5-1 to TRBJ1-2; TRBD1 agrees at 7 bases. Per the germline V gene, CDR1 is SGHRS and CDR2 is YFSETQ. Trimming cost V 6 bases and J 4 bases; bases outside gene matches: 6. This CDR3 has 13 residues. The CDR3 spells CASKPGGGYGYTF. CDR3 sequence (DNA): TGCGCCAGCAAACCAGGGGGTGGCTATGGCTACACCTTC.

This clone was seen only once. The gene calls are TRBV5-6 and TRBJ1-3; 7 bases map to TRBD1. Unmatched junction bases numbered 4, after V lost 4 bases and J lost 0 bases. Germline CDR1 and CDR2: SGHDT and YYEEEE. This CDR3 contains 15 residues. Here the CDR3 reads CASSRRDSSGNTIYF. CDR3 nucleotide sequence: TGTGCCAGCAGCCGTCGGGACAGCTCTGGAAACACCATATATTTT.

This clone has a single count. The J gene is TRBJ2-2, the V gene TRBV30; no clear D gene. The germline V gene encodes CDR1 GTSNPN and CDR2 SVGIG (reference sequence). V was pared by 0 bases and J by 3 bases, with 5 bases between. The CDR3 length is 13 residues. The CDR3 here is CAWSVGYTGELFF. CDR3 coding DNA: TGTGCCTGGAGTGTTGGCTACACCGGGGAGCTGTTTTTT.

This clone occurred once. The genes are TRBV5-1 and TRBJ1-5; no clear D. Germline V gene lookup returns CDR1 SGHRS and CDR2 YFSETQ. The CDR3 runs 15 residues. The V end lost 0 bases, the J end lost 4 bases, and 11 bases lay between the germline ends. The CDR3 region is CASSLGPEQNQPQHF. CDR3 sequence (DNA): TGCGCCAGCAGCTTGGGACCGGAGCAGAATCAGCCCCAGCATTTT.

This clone appeared a single time. The V and J genes are TRBV7-2 and TRBJ1-2; TRBD1 is a possible D gene (6 bases). Germline V gives CDR1 SGHTA, CDR2 FQGNSA. The V and J ends lost 4 bases and 8 bases respectively, with 14 bases between them. This CDR3 comprises 13 residues. CDR3 coding DNA: TGTGCCAGCAGCTCGTACAGGGAAGGCGGCTACACCTTC. Translation gives CASSSYREGGYTF.

This chain connects TRBV19 to TRBJ1-2, with a possible D match to TRBD1 (5 bases). The CDR3 runs 13 residues. Germline-derived CDR1 and CDR2 are LNHDA and SQIVND (reference sequence). The V gene lost 9 bases and the J gene lost 2 bases, with 13 bases spanning the gap. In DNA form, the CDR3 reads TGTGCCAGCGCTGGGCAGGGAAACTATGGCTACACCTTC. Amino acids: CASAGQGNYGYTF. Variable domain in full (rest from reference TRBV19 and TRBJ1-2): DGGITQSPKYLFRKEGQNVTLSCEQNLNHDAMYWYRQDPGQGLRLIYYSQIVNDFQKGDIAEGYSVSREKKESFPLTVTSAQKNPTAFYLCASAGQGNYGYTFGSGTRLTVV.

This clone was seen a handful of times. The CDR3 here is CASSRDRGTWNTEAFF. In DNA, the CDR3 is TGTGCCAGCAGCAGAGACAGGGGAACCTGGAACACTGAAGCTTTCTTT. V gene TRBV5-4 combines with J gene TRBJ1-1; TRBD1 agrees at 8 bases. This CDR3 has 16 amino acids. Germline CDR1 is SGHNT and CDR2 is YYREEE (reference sequence). The V gene end was trimmed by 4 bases and the J gene end by 1 base; junction bases not matched to a gene: 9.

Comment on this clone: The sample holds other DNA sequences that translate to the same CDR3. J is TRBJ1-1 and V is TRBV28, with no clear D. Germline values: CDR1 MDHEN, CDR2 SYDVKM. The CDR3 contains 13 residues. V shed 3 bases and J shed 2 bases, with 7 bases lying between them. The CDR3 loop is CASSLYRNTEAFF. In nucleotides, the CDR3 is TGTGCCAGCAGTTTGTACAGAAACACTGAAGCTTTCTTT.

This sequence joins TRBV6-5 and TRBJ2-2; 9 nucleotides agree with TRBD2. The CDR3 runs to 15 residues. Trimming cost V 6 bases and J 2 bases; bases outside gene matches: 4. Germline CDR1 MNHEY, CDR2 SVGAGI. The CDR3 nucleotides are TGTGCCAGCAGAAAAGCGGGGGGAAACACCGGGGAGCTGTTTTTT. It yields the protein CASRKAGGNTGELFF.

The V and J genes are TRBV5-4 and TRBJ1-2; D might be TRBD1 (5 bases). The germline V gene has CDR1 SGHNT and CDR2 YYREEE (reference sequence). The germline V and J ends were trimmed by 4 bases and 4 bases, with 17 bases remaining between them. The CDR3 is made up of 15 amino acids. The CDR3 DNA reads as TGTGCCAGCAGCCCCGTTGTCGGGGGGACCTATGGCTACACCTTC. This gives the protein CASSPVVGGTYGYTF.

This rearrangement joins TRBV7-2 to TRBJ1-2, with TRBD1 identical over 8 bases. CDR1 and CDR2 from the germline V gene are SGHTA and FQGNSA. The J segment lost 7 bases and the V segment lost 5 bases, leaving 6 bases of the junction unmatched. The CDR3 totals 13 residues. Written as DNA, the CDR3 is TGTGCCAGCAGCCCCCGACAGGGGAGTGGCTACACCTTC. Amino acids: CASSPRQGSGYTF.

CDR3 DNA: TGTGCCAGCCGCTCCGCGGGCGCGGCTAATGAAAAACTGTTTTTT. This sequence encodes CASRSAGAANEKLFF. The V and J genes are TRBV27 and TRBJ1-4, with D unclear. Deletions cut 8 bases from V and 3 bases from J, with 16 bases between. CDR1 MNHEY and CDR2 SMNVEV come from the germline V gene (reference sequence). CDR3 size: 15 residues.

The J gene is TRBJ1-5, the V gene TRBV28; D remains ambiguous. This CDR3 region has 12 residues. With 6 bases removed from V and 5 bases from J, the gap between germline ends came to 8 bases. Germline V CDR1 and CDR2: MDHEN, SYDVKM. CDR3 in amino acids: CASRLSYQPQHF. In DNA, the CDR3 is TGTGCCAGCAGGTTAAGCTATCAGCCCCAGCATTTT.

This chain uses TRBV7-9 with TRBJ1-4, with D maybe TRBD1 (5 bases). Between the trimmed V and J ends, which lost 5 bases and 3 bases, there was a span of 13 bases. Looked up from germline, CDR1 is SEHNR and CDR2 is FQNEAQ (reference sequence). The CDR3 consists of 15 residues. The CDR3 DNA is TGTGCCAGCAGCCTGGACACTCGCCCTAATGAAAAACTGTTTTTT. It is translated as CASSLDTRPNEKLFF.